A single sample is the source of the 9 T cell receptor beta chains below, sequenced in a study of blood T cell repertoires in COVID-19. Assay: immunoSEQ multiplex PCR; the TCRdb copy retains only in-frame clones and omits some. The sample includes some 200,000 clones, roughly 80% of them seen just once. What was sequenced was peripheral blood. The receptor set was obtained from a woman between 65 and 79 years old with acute or convalescent COVID-19.

The chain carries TRBV7-9 and TRBJ1-1; D gene uncertain. The CDR3 extends over 13 amino acids. The V gene lost 5 bases and the J gene lost 0 bases, with 7 bases spanning the gap. CDR1 SEHNR and CDR2 FQNEAQ come from the germline V gene (reference sequence). CDR3 region: CASSPQMNTEAFF. The CDR3, as DNA: TGTGCCAGCAGCCCCCAAATGAACACTGAAGCTTTCTTT.

The chain joins TRBV27 to TRBJ2-5, with 13 bases that match TRBD2. CDR3 size: 16 residues. Trimming took 1 base from V and 9 from J; bases not matched to a gene: 8. CDR1 MNHEY and CDR2 SMNVEV come from the germline V gene (reference sequence). The DNA for the CDR3 is TGTGCCAGCAGTTTATGGGGACTAGCGGGGAAGGGGGCCCAGTACTTC. It codes for CASSLWGLAGKGAQYF.

This clone was detected only a few times. The chain joins TRBV6-5 to TRBJ2-7, with 8 bases fitting TRBD2. Germline-derived CDR1 and CDR2 are MNHEY and SVGAGI. This CDR3 contains 14 residues. J was trimmed by 3 bases and V by 4 bases; bases with no gene match: 5. CDR3 in DNA: TGTGCCAGCAGTTCCGGACTAGCCGTCTACGAGCAGTACTTC. Protein product: CASSSGLAVYEQYF.

Concerning this clone itself: The sample contains more than one DNA sequence encoding this CDR3. The CDR3 protein is CASNRDRDTEAFF. In nucleotides, the CDR3 is TGTGCCAGCAATCGCGACAGGGACACTGAAGCTTTCTTT. The chain is built from TRBV2 and TRBJ1-1; 7 positions agree with TRBD1. CDR3 size: 13 residues. Unmatched junction bases numbered 5, after V lost 7 bases and J lost 3 bases. CDR1 is SNHLY and CDR2 is FYNNEI in the germline V gene.

This clone appeared once. The gene calls are TRBV11-3 and TRBJ2-2; D is uncertain. This CDR3 spans 12 amino acids. Germline CDR1 is SGHNT and CDR2 is YENEEA. Trimming took off 4 bases at V and 3 bases at J, with 3 bases between the two ends. The CDR3 loop is CASSSYTGELFF. CDR3 sequence (DNA): TGTGCCAGCAGCTCCTACACCGGGGAGCTGTTTTTT. Using reference TRBV11-3 and TRBJ2-2 for the parts outside the CDR3, the full variable domain is EAGVVQSPRYKIIEKKQPVAFWCNPISGHNTLYWYLQNLGQGPELLIRYENEEAVDDSQLPKDRFSAERLKGVDSTLKIQPAELGDSAVYLCASSSYTGELFFGEGSRLTVL.

J is TRBJ1-1 and V is TRBV27; a possible D gene is TRBD1 (6 bases). The germline V gene encodes CDR1 MNHEY and CDR2 SMNVEV (reference sequence). The CDR3 loop spans 17 amino acids. The V and J ends lost 5 bases and 3 bases respectively, with 22 bases between them. As DNA, the CDR3 is TGTGCCAGCAGTCCCAGCGGGGGGGCCTCCCTGGACACTGAAGCTTTCTTT. This sequence encodes CASSPSGGASLDTEAFF.

The chain carries TRBV19 and TRBJ1-4; 7 bases fit TRBD1. J gave up 5 bases and V 6 bases, and 6 bases lay outside the gene matches. The germline gives CDR1 LNHDA, CDR2 SQIVND (reference sequence). The CDR3 spans 14 residues. This CDR3 is CASSHPGQNEKLFF. Written as DNA, the CDR3 is TGTGCCAGTAGCCACCCGGGACAGAATGAAAAACTGTTTTTT.

This sequence joins TRBV19 and TRBJ1-5; the D gene is possibly TRBD1 (6 bases). With 5 bases removed from V and 6 bases from J, the gap between germline ends came to 11 bases. The germline V gene encodes CDR1 LNHDA and CDR2 SQIVND (reference sequence). This CDR3 has 13 residues. The CDR3 sequence: CASSPGAGQPQHF. The DNA of the CDR3 is TGTGCCAGTAGTCCAGGGGCAGGTCAGCCCCAGCATTTT.

V usage is TRBV27 and J usage is TRBJ2-5, with a tentative D call TRBD1 (8 bases). Germline CDR1 MNHEY, CDR2 SMNVEV (reference sequence). Trimming took off 3 bases at V and 0 bases at J, with 11 bases between the two ends. This CDR3 is 15 amino acids long. The CDR3 loop is CASSFTGGDQETQYF. CDR3 coding DNA: TGTGCCAGCAGTTTCACAGGGGGGGACCAAGAGACCCAGTACTTC.